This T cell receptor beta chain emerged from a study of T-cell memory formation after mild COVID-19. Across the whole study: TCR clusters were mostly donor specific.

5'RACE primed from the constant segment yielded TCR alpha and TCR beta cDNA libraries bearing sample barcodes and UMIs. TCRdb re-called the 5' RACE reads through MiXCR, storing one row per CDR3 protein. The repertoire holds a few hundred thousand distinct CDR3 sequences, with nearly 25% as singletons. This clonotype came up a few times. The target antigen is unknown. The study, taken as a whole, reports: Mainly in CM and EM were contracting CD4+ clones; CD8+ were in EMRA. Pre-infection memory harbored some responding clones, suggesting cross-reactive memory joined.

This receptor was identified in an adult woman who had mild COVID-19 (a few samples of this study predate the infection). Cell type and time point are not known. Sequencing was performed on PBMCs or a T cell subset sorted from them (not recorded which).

This chain's CDR3 is CASRGVPYEQYF. The CDR3 DNA follows: TGTGCCAGTAGGGGGGTGCCCTACGAGCAGTACTTC. The J gene is TRBJ2-7, the V gene TRBV6-1; D tentatively reads TRBD1 or TRBD2 (6 bases each). The V gene lost 9 bases and the J gene lost 2 bases, with 11 bases spanning the gap. Per germline, CDR1 MNHNS and CDR2 SASEGT. This CDR3 region has 12 residues.